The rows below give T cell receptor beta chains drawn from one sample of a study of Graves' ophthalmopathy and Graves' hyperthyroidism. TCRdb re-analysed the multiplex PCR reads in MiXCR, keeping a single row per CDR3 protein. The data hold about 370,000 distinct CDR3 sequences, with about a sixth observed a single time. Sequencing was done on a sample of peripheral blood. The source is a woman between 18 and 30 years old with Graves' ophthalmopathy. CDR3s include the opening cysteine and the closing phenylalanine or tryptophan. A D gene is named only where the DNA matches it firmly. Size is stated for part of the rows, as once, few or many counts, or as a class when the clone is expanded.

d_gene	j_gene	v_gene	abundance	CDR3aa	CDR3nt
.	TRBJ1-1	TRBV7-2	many	CASSLGGAYTEAFF	TGTGCCAGCAGCTTAGGAGGGGCGTACACTGAAGCTTTCTTT
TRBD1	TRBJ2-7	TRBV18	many	CASSPSGTGDHEQYF	TGTGCCAGCTCACCTTCCGGGACAGGGGATCACGAGCAGTACTTC
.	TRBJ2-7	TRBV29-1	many	CSVPDGHSYEQYF	TGCAGCGTTCCGGACGGCCATTCCTACGAGCAGTACTTC
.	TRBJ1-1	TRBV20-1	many	CSAREIQTEAFF	TGCAGTGCTAGAGAGATCCAAACCGAAGCTTTCTTT
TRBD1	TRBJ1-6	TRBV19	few	CASSRGTDNSPLHF	TGTGCCAGTAGCCGCGGGACAGATAATTCACCCCTCCACTTT
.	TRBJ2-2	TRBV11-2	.	CASSTQQATGELFF	TGTGCCAGCAGCACCCAACAGGCCACCGGGGAGCTGTTTTTT
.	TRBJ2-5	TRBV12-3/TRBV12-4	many	CASSPGNPDQETQYF	TGTGCCAGCAGTCCGGGGAACCCAGACCAAGAGACCCAGTACTTC
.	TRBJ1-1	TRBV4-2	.	CASSPAIGTQAPNTEAFF	TGTGCCAGCAGCCCCGCAATTGGGACACAAGCCCCGAACACTGAAGCTTTCTTT
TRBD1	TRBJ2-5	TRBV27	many	CASSPGQRTQETQYF	TGTGCCAGCAGCCCGGGACAGAGAACTCAAGAGACCCAGTACTTC
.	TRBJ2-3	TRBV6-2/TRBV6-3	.	CASSRGRIPTSSTDTQYF	TGTGCCAGCAGCAGGGGACGGATCCCGACTTCTAGCACAGATACGCAGTATTTT
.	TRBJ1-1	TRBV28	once	CASSFIVGSASTEAFF	TGTGCCAGCAGTTTCATTGTGGGCAGTGCTAGCACTGAAGCTTTCTTT
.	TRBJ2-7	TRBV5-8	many	CASSPQFSTSYEQYF	TGTGCCAGCAGCCCACAGTTTAGCACTTCCTACGAGCAGTACTTC
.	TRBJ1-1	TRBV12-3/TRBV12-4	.	CASSLTGQTNTEAFF	TGTGCCAGCAGTTTAACTGGACAGACGAACACTGAAGCTTTCTTT
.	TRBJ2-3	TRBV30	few	CAWGDQGSEYF	TGTGCCTGGGGGGACCAGGGTTCGGAGTATTTT
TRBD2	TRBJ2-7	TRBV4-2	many	CASSQIGTSGRGSYEQYF	TGTGCCAGCAGCCAAATAGGGACTAGCGGGAGAGGTAGCTACGAGCAGTACTTC
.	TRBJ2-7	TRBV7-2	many	CASSPRLNSYEQYF	TGTGCCAGCAGCCCACGACTTAACTCCTACGAGCAGTACTTC